The 26 T cell receptor beta chains reported below all come from one sample, sequenced in a study of follicular helper T cells after annual influenza vaccination. Time point indicated: 2015-2016 season, pre-vaccination. Clones were sequenced by immunoSEQ multiplex PCR, and TCRdb holds only the in-frame ones, with some missing. The sample lists roughly 15,000 clones; about 83% were seen once. Sequencing used CXCR5- memory CD4+ T cells sorted from blood, obtained on the day of influenza vaccination. The origin of the receptors is an adult who received the influenza vaccine.

The chain is built from TRBV7-2 and TRBJ2-4; D is tentatively TRBD1 or TRBD2 (5 bases each). Germline CDR1 is SGHTA and CDR2 is FQGNSA. V was pared by 4 bases and J by 7 bases, with 17 bases between. This CDR3 spans 15 amino acids. DNA for the CDR3: TGTGCCAGCAGCTCGCCCTCAAAGGGACGGAACATTCAGTACTTC. This codes for CASSSPSKGRNIQYF.

This clone was counted only a few times. This chain uses TRBV27 with TRBJ1-5, with D perhaps matching TRBD1 (6 bases). CDR1 MNHEY and CDR2 SMNVEV come from the germline V gene (reference sequence). The V end was cut by 4 bases, the J end by 10 bases, with 14 bases between. The CDR3 has 13 residues. The CDR3 here is CASSSIGQTPQHF. The CDR3 bases are TGTGCCAGCAGTTCGATTGGACAGACCCCCCAGCATTTT.

The chain has TRBV18 and TRBJ1-2, with D uncertain. This CDR3 is built from 13 residues. Germline V gives CDR1 KGHSH, CDR2 LQKENI. V was trimmed by 6 bases and J by 4 bases, leaving 12 bases between them. The CDR3 reads CASSGAVLYGYTF. The CDR3, as DNA: TGTGCCAGCTCGGGAGCAGTTCTCTATGGCTACACCTTC.

J is TRBJ2-5 and V is TRBV6-1, with 9 positions matching TRBD2. The trim removed 4 bases at V and 5 bases at J, leaving 17 bases unmatched. The CDR3 contains 18 residues. Germline V gene lookup returns CDR1 MNHNS and CDR2 SASEGT. The CDR3 DNA reads as TGTGCCAGCAGTGGTGGCCGGGACGCGGGGGGGCGAAGGGAGACCCAGTACTTC. Translated, it gives CASSGGRDAGGRRETQYF.

The chain links TRBV6-5 to TRBJ2-1; 8 nucleotides match TRBD2. This CDR3 is 15 amino acids long. The trim removed 2 bases at V and 5 bases at J, leaving 5 bases unmatched. The V gene's germline CDR1 is MNHEY and CDR2 SVGAGI. The CDR3 region is CASSYDRGGNNEQFF. In DNA form, the CDR3 reads TGTGCCAGCAGTTACGATCGGGGGGGCAACAATGAGCAGTTCTTC.

J is TRBJ2-5 and V is TRBV30, with 7 bases that match TRBD2. The germline CDR1 and CDR2 sequences are GTSNPN and SVGIG (reference sequence). The CDR3 spans 15 residues. The J segment lost 2 bases and the V segment lost 2 bases, leaving 8 bases of the junction unmatched. CDR3 amino acids: CAWSPKAGRQETQYF. The CDR3 DNA reads as TGTGCCTGGAGTCCTAAAGCGGGACGACAAGAGACCCAGTACTTC.

This clone was counted between two and nine times. This chain links TRBV10-3 with TRBJ1-2, with 9 bases aligning to TRBD1. This CDR3 has 16 amino acids. V lost 6 bases and J lost 2; bases outside the gene matches: 10. CDR1 ENHRY and CDR2 SYGVKD come from the germline V gene. This chain's CDR3 is CAISQQGALSNYGYTF. As DNA, the CDR3 is TGTGCCATCAGCCAACAGGGGGCGCTTTCCAACTATGGCTACACCTTC.

The J gene is TRBJ1-4, the V gene TRBV6-6; no definite D call. The germline V gene has CDR1 MNHNY and CDR2 SVGAGI (reference sequence). Trimming took off 0 bases at V and 8 bases at J, with 13 bases between the two ends. CDR3 length equals 15 residues. The CDR3 region is CASSYSAGLGEKLFF. CDR3 in DNA: TGTGCCAGCAGTTACTCGGCCGGGTTGGGGGAAAAACTGTTTTTT.

The chain recombines TRBV12-1 with TRBJ2-7; no check of the table's D call, TRBD2, against the DNA was made. TRBV12-1 is classified as a pseudogene. The CDR3 runs to 16 residues. The CDR3 DNA follows: TGTGCCAGCAGGTTCTGCTTGCGGGGGGCCGACTACGAGCAGTACTTC. It encodes CASRFCLRGADYEQYF.

The chain combines TRBV2 with TRBJ2-6; the match to TRBD1 covers 10 bases. The CDR3 runs to 17 residues. The germline gives CDR1 SNHLY, CDR2 FYNNEI. With V trimmed by 6 bases and J by 3 bases, 8 bases remained unmatched. The CDR3 loop is CASRAGTGVLGANVLTF. The CDR3, as DNA: TGTGCCAGCAGGGCCGGGACAGGGGTTCTTGGGGCCAACGTCCTGACTTTC.

The chain carries TRBV7-7 and TRBJ1-1, with TRBD1 matching over 7 bases. Germline V gene lookup returns CDR1 SSHAT and CDR2 FNYEAQ (reference sequence). The CDR3 sequence is 13 residues long. Trimming at V came to 1 base and at J to 4 bases, leaving 0 bases not matched to a gene. The CDR3 coding sequence is TGTGCCAGCAGCTTAGACAGGGGCACTGAAGCTTTCTTT. It is translated as CASSLDRGTEAFF.

The sample holds one count of this clone. J is TRBJ2-7 and V is TRBV28, with 8 bases identical to TRBD1. The V and J ends lost 7 bases and 0 bases, in that order; junction bases with no gene match: 14. The CDR3 has 17 residues. Germline-derived CDR1 and CDR2 are MDHEN and SYDVKM. The chain's CDR3 is CASTPKRGQGASYEQYF. The CDR3 DNA sequence: TGTGCCAGCACACCGAAAAGGGGCCAGGGGGCCTCCTACGAGCAGTACTTC.

J is TRBJ1-1 and V is TRBV27; 10 bases fit TRBD1. With 5 bases clipped from V and 5 bases from J, the junction kept 8 bases outside the gene matches. CDR3 length: 15 residues. The germline V gene encodes CDR1 MNHEY and CDR2 SMNVEV (reference sequence). CDR3 coding DNA: TGTGCCAGCAGTCGCGGGACAGGGGATCGTACTGAAGCTTTCTTT. Its protein is CASSRGTGDRTEAFF.

This clone was observed a few times. The chain has TRBV7-6 and TRBJ1-2; D ambiguous. Germline CDR1 is SGHVS and CDR2 is FNYEAQ. Deletions cut 1 base from V and 10 bases from J, with 10 bases between. This CDR3 contains 12 residues. The CDR3 sequence is CASSLGPVDYTF. CDR3 nucleotide sequence: TGTGCCAGCAGCTTAGGTCCCGTTGACTACACCTTC.

The chain combines TRBV7-2 with TRBJ2-2, with 11 positions matching TRBD2. In germline, CDR1 is SGHTA, CDR2 FQGNSA. The CDR3 loop spans 17 amino acids. Trimming removed 5 bases from V and 2 bases from J; junction bases left unmatched: 7. The CDR3 here is CASSLTSGGPNTGELFF. The CDR3 region has the DNA TGTGCCAGCAGCCTAACTAGCGGGGGACCTAACACCGGGGAGCTGTTTTTT.

This sequence joins TRBV9 and TRBJ1-2; D remains unclear. Germline values: CDR1 SGDLS, CDR2 YYNGEE. The germline V and J ends were trimmed by 7 bases and 4 bases, with 11 bases remaining between them. This CDR3 region has 12 residues. The CDR3 nucleotides are TGTGCCAGCGGGAATGGAGGCTATGGCTACACCTTC. Translated: CASGNGGYGYTF.

The CDR3 DNA reads as TGTGCCAGCAGCAAAACCCCGGGACAGGCGAACACCGGGGAGCTGTTTTTT. This encodes CASSKTPGQANTGELFF. The chain combines TRBV21-1 with TRBJ2-2; the D segment call TRBD1 is taken from the table without a DNA check. TRBV21-1 has pseudogene status. This CDR3 comprises 17 residues.

This clone was detected only once. The V call is TRBV5-1, the J call TRBJ1-3; D is possibly TRBD1 (6 bases). This CDR3 is 15 amino acids long. V lost 0 bases and J 1 base, leaving 8 bases between the germline ends. Germline V lookup: CDR1 SGHRS, CDR2 YFSETQ. The CDR3 DNA follows: TGCGCCAGCAGCTTGGGACAGGCATCTGGAAACACCATATATTTT. Amino acid sequence: CASSLGQASGNTIYF.

This clone showed up just once. The genes are TRBV19 and TRBJ1-5; D remains unclear. V gave up 5 bases and J gave up 2 bases, with 10 bases separating them. This CDR3 contains 14 residues. Germline assignment: CDR1 LNHDA and CDR2 SQIVND (reference sequence). CDR3 amino acids: CASSGWVGNQPQHF. The CDR3 DNA reads TGTGCCAGTAGTGGGTGGGTCGGCAATCAGCCCCAGCATTTT.

The CDR3 DNA sequence: TGTGCCAGCTCACCTGGGACTAGCGGTGAAGATACGCAGTATTTT. It encodes CASSPGTSGEDTQYF. The gene calls are TRBV18 and TRBJ2-3; the match to TRBD2 covers 11 bases. This CDR3 is 15 amino acids long. CDR1 and CDR2 (germline): KGHSH, LQKENI. V dropped 3 bases and J dropped 5; count of bases not matched to a gene: 4.

About this clone: Germline is not matched at one junction end, which may reflect a read error. Additional DNA sequences in this sample encode the identical CDR3. The chain recombines TRBV7-2 with TRBJ1-1; 7 positions agree with TRBD1. In germline, CDR1 is SGHTA, CDR2 FQGNSA. The CDR3 runs 16 residues. The CDR3 region has the DNA TGCGCCAGCAGCTCCTGGACAGGCGGGCCTTACACTGAAGCTTTCTTT. It is translated as CASSSWTGGPYTEAFF. Supplemented by reference TRBV7-2 and TRBJ1-1, the full variable domain reads GAGVSQSPSNKVTEKGKDVELRCDPISGHTALYWYRQSLGQGLEFLIYFQGNSAPDKSGLPSDRFSAERTGGSVSTLTIQRTQQEDSAVYLCASSSWTGGPYTEAFFGQGTRLTVV.

The chain is built from TRBV27 and TRBJ1-1; D perhaps matches TRBD1 (5 bases). CDR3 length: 12 residues. V gave up 6 bases and J gave up 5 bases, with 10 bases separating them. From germline, CDR1 is MNHEY and CDR2 SMNVEV (reference sequence). CDR3 in amino acids: CASRSGLTEAFF. As DNA, the CDR3 is TGTGCCAGCAGGTCAGGGTTGACTGAAGCTTTCTTT.

The V gene is TRBV6-1, the J gene TRBJ1-1; D ambiguous. Trimming pared 2 bases from V and 1 base from J, leaving 5 bases between. This CDR3 comprises 13 residues. Germline V gene sequence: CDR1 MNHNS, CDR2 SASEGT. The CDR3, as DNA: TGTGCCAGCAGTGAACTTCAGAACACTGAAGCTTTCTTT. Translation: CASSELQNTEAFF.

This clone has just one count. The rearrangement links TRBV2 to TRBJ2-1; D is unresolved. Trimming shortened V by 8 bases and J by 0 bases, and 8 bases separated the two germline ends. The CDR3 runs 13 residues. Germline CDR1 SNHLY, CDR2 FYNNEI. The CDR3 DNA is TGTGCCAGCTGTTCAGCCTCCTACAATGAGCAGTTCTTC. Residues: CASCSASYNEQFF.

The chain is built from TRBV11-3 and TRBJ2-1; 11 bases line up with TRBD2. Trimming removed 1 base from V and 7 bases from J; junction bases left unmatched: 3. This CDR3 comprises 15 residues. From germline, CDR1 is SGHNT and CDR2 YENEEA. The CDR3 is CASSLGTSGGNEQFF. The CDR3, as DNA: TGTGCCAGCAGCTTAGGAACTAGCGGGGGAAATGAGCAGTTCTTC.

The gene calls are TRBV4-1 and TRBJ2-7; TRBD2 aligns across 7 bases. The germline CDR1 and CDR2 sequences are MGHRA and YSYEKL. This CDR3 contains 14 residues. Germline trimming cut 5 bases from V and 5 bases from J; bases unmatched to any gene: 9. CDR3 amino acids: CASSNGGGIHEQYF. The CDR3 region has the DNA TGCGCCAGCAGCAATGGGGGGGGGATCCACGAGCAGTACTTC.